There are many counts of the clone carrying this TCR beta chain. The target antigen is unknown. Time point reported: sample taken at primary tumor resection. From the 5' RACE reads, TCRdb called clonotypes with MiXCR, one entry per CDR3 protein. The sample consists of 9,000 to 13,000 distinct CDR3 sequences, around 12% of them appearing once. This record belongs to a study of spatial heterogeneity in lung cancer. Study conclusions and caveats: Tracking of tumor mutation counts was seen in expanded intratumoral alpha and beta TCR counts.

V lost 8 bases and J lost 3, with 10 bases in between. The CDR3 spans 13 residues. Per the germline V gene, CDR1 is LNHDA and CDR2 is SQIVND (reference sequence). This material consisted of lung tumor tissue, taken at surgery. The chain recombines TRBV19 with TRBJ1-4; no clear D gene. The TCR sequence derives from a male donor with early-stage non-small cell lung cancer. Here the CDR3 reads CASLDRPNEKLFF. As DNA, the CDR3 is TGTGCCAGTTTGGACCGTCCTAATGAAAAACTGTTTTTT.